This is a list of T cell receptor beta chains from one sample in a study of T cell responses to AZD1222 COVID-19 vaccine. Repertoires were generated with immunoSEQ multiplex PCR, while TCRdb's copy carries only in-frame clones and drops some. The sample has about 85,000 clones, roughly nine tenths seen once. The sequences come from peripheral blood, collected on day 0 of AZD1222 vaccination. The source is an adult in good health. Both conserved end residues are part of each CDR3. Fields, in order: V gene, clone size, D gene, J gene, CDR3 DNA, CDR3 protein. D genes are given only for firm matches. Only part of the rows carry a size: once, few, many, or a class if the clone is expanded.

V gene: TRBV10-1; clone size: .; D gene: .; J gene: TRBJ1-1; CDR3 DNA: TGCGCCAGCAGTGGGGAGATGCTAGCTGAAGCTTTCTTT; CDR3 protein: CASSGEMLAEAFF
V gene: TRBV5-1; clone size: .; D gene: TRBD1; J gene: TRBJ1-1; CDR3 DNA: TGCGCCAGCAGCTTAGGGACAGCTAACACTGAAGCTTTCTTT; CDR3 protein: CASSLGTANTEAFF
V gene: TRBV7-9; clone size: .; D gene: .; J gene: TRBJ2-3; CDR3 DNA: TGTGCCAGCAGCTCAACAGATTTCTTCGATACGCAGTATTTT; CDR3 protein: CASSSTDFFDTQYF
V gene: TRBV4-2; clone size: .; D gene: TRBD1; J gene: TRBJ1-2; CDR3 DNA: TGTGCCAGCACAGAGACAGGGAACTATGGCTACACCTTC; CDR3 protein: CASTETGNYGYTF
V gene: TRBV18; clone size: .; D gene: .; J gene: TRBJ1-5; CDR3 DNA: TGTGCCAGCTCGACCGATGGGACACAGCCCCAGCATTTT; CDR3 protein: CASSTDGTQPQHF
V gene: TRBV25-1; clone size: .; D gene: .; J gene: TRBJ2-7; CDR3 DNA: TGTGCCAGCAGGACGGAAACCTACGAGCAGTACTTC; CDR3 protein: CASRTETYEQYF
V gene: TRBV28; clone size: once; D gene: .; J gene: TRBJ1-1; CDR3 DNA: TGTGCCAGCAGTTTAAACAGGCGGGGCACTGAAGCTTTCTTT; CDR3 protein: CASSLNRRGTEAFF
V gene: TRBV18; clone size: .; D gene: TRBD1; J gene: TRBJ2-4; CDR3 DNA: TGTGCCAGCTCGGCGGGACAGGGTCGCCAAAACATTCAGTACTTC; CDR3 protein: CASSAGQGRQNIQYF
V gene: TRBV5-1; clone size: .; D gene: TRBD2; J gene: TRBJ2-5; CDR3 DNA: TGCGCCAGCAGCCCGGGACTAGCGGGGGGGTTGGAGACCCAGTACTTC; CDR3 protein: CASSPGLAGGLETQYF
V gene: TRBV5-1; clone size: .; D gene: .; J gene: TRBJ1-1; CDR3 DNA: TGCGCCAGCAGCTTGGAAGGCAGGCAGAACACTGAAGCTTTCTTT; CDR3 protein: CASSLEGRQNTEAFF
V gene: TRBV5-1; clone size: .; D gene: .; J gene: TRBJ2-3; CDR3 DNA: TGCGCCAGCAGCTTGTGGTCCCAGGGGTCAGATACGCAGTATTTT; CDR3 protein: CASSLWSQGSDTQYF
V gene: TRBV7-2; clone size: once; D gene: TRBD1; J gene: TRBJ2-1; CDR3 DNA: TGTGCCAGCAGCCCCCGGGGACAGCTTACAGGGGAGCAGTTCTTC; CDR3 protein: CASSPRGQLTGEQFF
V gene: TRBV19; clone size: .; D gene: TRBD1; J gene: TRBJ2-2; CDR3 DNA: TGTGCCAGTAGTATAACGGGACAGCACACCGGGGAGCTGTTTTTT; CDR3 protein: CASSITGQHTGELFF
V gene: TRBV29-1; clone size: .; D gene: TRBD1; J gene: TRBJ2-3; CDR3 DNA: TGCAGCGTTTCGGACAGGAGCACAGATACGCAGTATTTT; CDR3 protein: CSVSDRSTDTQYF
V gene: TRBV19; clone size: .; D gene: TRBD1; J gene: TRBJ1-6; CDR3 DNA: TGTGCCAGTTCCCTCCGGGACAGGGGAGAATCACCCCTCCACTTT; CDR3 protein: CASSLRDRGESPLHF
V gene: TRBV7-3; clone size: .; D gene: .; J gene: TRBJ1-2; CDR3 DNA: TGTGCCAGCAGCCAACCCGGGGGCAGGGGTGGCTACACCTTC; CDR3 protein: CASSQPGGRGGYTF
V gene: TRBV5-1; clone size: few; D gene: .; J gene: TRBJ1-1; CDR3 DNA: TGCGCCAGCGGAGGGGGGGCTATGAACACTGAAGCTTTCTTT; CDR3 protein: CASGGGAMNTEAFF
V gene: TRBV28; clone size: .; D gene: .; J gene: TRBJ2-6; CDR3 DNA: TGTGCCAGCAGTCGCAGGTACTCTGGGGCCAACGTCCTGACTTTC; CDR3 protein: CASSRRYSGANVLTF
V gene: TRBV30; clone size: .; D gene: .; J gene: TRBJ2-6; CDR3 DNA: TGTGCCTGGGCTACAATAGGAGCTGGGGCCAACGTCCTGACTTTC; CDR3 protein: CAWATIGAGANVLTF
V gene: TRBV6-5; clone size: .; D gene: TRBD2; J gene: TRBJ2-7; CDR3 DNA: TGTGCCAGCAGCGGGGGGAGCGAGTGGGCCTACGAGCAGTACTTC; CDR3 protein: CASSGGSEWAYEQYF
V gene: TRBV7-9; clone size: .; D gene: TRBD1; J gene: TRBJ2-6; CDR3 DNA: TGTGCCAGCAGCTCCGGACAGGGCTCTGGGGCCAACGTCCTGACTTTC; CDR3 protein: CASSSGQGSGANVLTF
V gene: TRBV5-1; clone size: .; D gene: .; J gene: TRBJ1-2; CDR3 DNA: TGCGCCAGCAGCTCGGACGGAAACTATGGCTACACCTTC; CDR3 protein: CASSSDGNYGYTF
V gene: TRBV30; clone size: once; D gene: TRBD2; J gene: TRBJ2-3; CDR3 DNA: TGTGCCTGGAGCAGACTAGCGGGGGCGTCAGATACGCAGTATTTT; CDR3 protein: CAWSRLAGASDTQYF
V gene: TRBV3-1/TRBV3-2; clone size: .; D gene: TRBD2; J gene: TRBJ2-1; CDR3 DNA: TGTGCCAGCAGCCACCTCAGGAGACTAGCGGGGGGCCGATCCTACAATGAGCAGTTCTTC; CDR3 protein: CASSHLRRLAGGRSYNEQFF
V gene: TRBV5-1; clone size: .; D gene: .; J gene: TRBJ1-2; CDR3 DNA: TGCGCCAGCAGCTTGGCCGGCAGCTCAGAGGGTGGCTACACCTTC; CDR3 protein: CASSLAGSSEGGYTF
V gene: TRBV19; clone size: .; D gene: .; J gene: TRBJ1-4; CDR3 DNA: TGTGCCAGTAACTCAAGGAGGGGTGGCACTAATGAAAAACTGTTTTTT; CDR3 protein: CASNSRRGGTNEKLFF
V gene: TRBV27; clone size: .; D gene: .; J gene: TRBJ2-5; CDR3 DNA: TGTGCCAGCAGTCCCTACAGGGCATGGGAGACCCAGTACTTC; CDR3 protein: CASSPYRAWETQYF
V gene: TRBV25-1; clone size: many; D gene: TRBD1; J gene: TRBJ1-6; CDR3 DNA: TGTGCCAGCAGCCGCGTCGGGACAGGGGTTATATCCCTCCACTTT; CDR3 protein: CASSRVGTGVISLHF
V gene: TRBV6-5; clone size: .; D gene: TRBD1; J gene: TRBJ1-2; CDR3 DNA: TGTGCCAGCAGTTTTTACTTACAGGGGATGGAGAGTGGCTACACCTTC; CDR3 protein: CASSFYLQGMESGYTF
V gene: TRBV28; clone size: .; D gene: TRBD2; J gene: TRBJ2-1; CDR3 DNA: TGTGCCAGCAGTAGCGCTAGCGGGTACTACAATGAGCAGTTCTTC; CDR3 protein: CASSSASGYYNEQFF
V gene: TRBV28; clone size: .; D gene: .; J gene: TRBJ1-5; CDR3 DNA: TGTGCCAGCGGTGAGCAGCCCCAGCATTTT; CDR3 protein: CASGEQPQHF
V gene: TRBV28; clone size: .; D gene: .; J gene: TRBJ1-1; CDR3 DNA: TGTGCCAGCAGGGCCCGCCTGAACGGGGCTTTCTTT; CDR3 protein: CASRARLNGAFF
V gene: TRBV25-1; clone size: .; D gene: TRBD1; J gene: TRBJ2-1; CDR3 DNA: TGTGCCAGCAGGGCTGACAGGGGCATTAGAAATGAGCAGTTCTTC; CDR3 protein: CASRADRGIRNEQFF
V gene: TRBV28; clone size: .; D gene: TRBD1; J gene: TRBJ1-2; CDR3 DNA: TGTGCCAGCAGCCGACAGGGGGCTGTTAACTATGGCTACACCTTC; CDR3 protein: CASSRQGAVNYGYTF
V gene: TRBV25-1; clone size: .; D gene: .; J gene: TRBJ2-6; CDR3 DNA: TGTGCCAGCAGTGATCCGGGGACTGGGGCCAACGTCCTGACTTTC; CDR3 protein: CASSDPGTGANVLTF
V gene: TRBV6-6; clone size: few; D gene: .; J gene: TRBJ1-5; CDR3 DNA: TGTGCCAGCAGTTACGAGGGAGGCAATCAGCCCCAGCATTTT; CDR3 protein: CASSYEGGNQPQHF
V gene: TRBV6-5; clone size: .; D gene: TRBD2; J gene: TRBJ2-2; CDR3 DNA: TGTGCCAGCACCCCCGGGGGGGGCCTCACCGGGGAGCTGTTTTTT; CDR3 protein: CASTPGGGLTGELFF
V gene: TRBV27; clone size: .; D gene: TRBD1; J gene: TRBJ1-1; CDR3 DNA: TGTGCCAGCAGTTCTGTCGGTCGGGGACAGTTGACTGAAGCTTTCTTT; CDR3 protein: CASSSVGRGQLTEAFF
V gene: TRBV2; clone size: .; D gene: TRBD1; J gene: TRBJ2-2; CDR3 DNA: TGTGCCAGCAGTGCCGGGACAGGGAACACCGGGGAGCTGTTTTTT; CDR3 protein: CASSAGTGNTGELFF
V gene: TRBV7-9; clone size: .; D gene: TRBD1; J gene: TRBJ1-5; CDR3 DNA: TGTGCCAGCAGCCTAGGGACAGGCTCCTCGGTCGGCAATCAGCCCCAGCATTTT; CDR3 protein: CASSLGTGSSVGNQPQHF
V gene: TRBV21-1; clone size: few; D gene: .; J gene: TRBJ2-7; CDR3 DNA: TGTGCCAGCAGCAACCCCCTTGCGGGAGTTACCTACGAGCAGTACTTC; CDR3 protein: CASSNPLAGVTYEQYF
V gene: TRBV6-5; clone size: .; D gene: .; J gene: TRBJ1-2; CDR3 DNA: TGTGCCAGCAGTTTTTATATGGGAGGCTACACCTTC; CDR3 protein: CASSFYMGGYTF
V gene: TRBV30; clone size: .; D gene: .; J gene: TRBJ1-1; CDR3 DNA: TGTGCCTGGAGTGCCAGGCTGAACACTGAAGCTTTCTTT; CDR3 protein: CAWSARLNTEAFF
V gene: TRBV28; clone size: .; D gene: TRBD1; J gene: TRBJ1-2; CDR3 DNA: TGTGCCAGCAGACGACAGGGGGTAGGGTATGGCTACACCTTC; CDR3 protein: CASRRQGVGYGYTF
V gene: TRBV10-3; clone size: few; D gene: TRBD1; J gene: TRBJ1-5; CDR3 DNA: TGTGCCATCAGTGACGAGGGGGCGCGTCAGCCCCAGCATTTT; CDR3 protein: CAISDEGARQPQHF
V gene: TRBV19; clone size: .; D gene: TRBD1; J gene: TRBJ1-1; CDR3 DNA: TGTGCCAGTAGACCGGGACAGGTGAACACTGAAGCTTTCTTT; CDR3 protein: CASRPGQVNTEAFF
V gene: TRBV5-5; clone size: .; D gene: .; J gene: TRBJ2-5; CDR3 DNA: TGTGCCAGCAGCTTTCAGGGTGCACATGGGGAGACCCAGTACTTC; CDR3 protein: CASSFQGAHGETQYF
V gene: TRBV24-1; clone size: .; D gene: .; J gene: TRBJ1-1; CDR3 DNA: TGTGCCACCAGTGGGGATTCCAGGACGGGGAACACTGAAGCTTTCTTT; CDR3 protein: CATSGDSRTGNTEAFF
V gene: TRBV6-5; clone size: .; D gene: .; J gene: TRBJ1-1; CDR3 DNA: TGTGCCAGCAGTCGAATGGGACCGACGAACACTGAAGCTTTCTTT; CDR3 protein: CASSRMGPTNTEAFF
V gene: TRBV11-2; clone size: .; D gene: TRBD1; J gene: TRBJ1-1; CDR3 DNA: TGTGCCAGCAGCTTTGGACAGGGTCGAACTGAAGCTTTCTTT; CDR3 protein: CASSFGQGRTEAFF
V gene: TRBV3-1/TRBV3-2; clone size: .; D gene: TRBD1; J gene: TRBJ1-5; CDR3 DNA: TGTGCCAGCAGCCCCTGGGGGCAGGGGGAGCAGCCCCAGCATTTT; CDR3 protein: CASSPWGQGEQPQHF
V gene: TRBV5-1; clone size: .; D gene: TRBD1; J gene: TRBJ1-1; CDR3 DNA: TGCGCCAGTAACACAGAGGGGGCTTACACTGAAGCTTTCTTT; CDR3 protein: CASNTEGAYTEAFF
V gene: TRBV18; clone size: .; D gene: .; J gene: TRBJ1-2; CDR3 DNA: TGTGCCAGCTCACCACAGGGACTTAACTATGGCTACACCTTC; CDR3 protein: CASSPQGLNYGYTF
V gene: TRBV19; clone size: .; D gene: .; J gene: TRBJ1-1; CDR3 DNA: TGTGCCAGTAGCAAAACCGGTGTGAACACTGAAGCTTTCTTT; CDR3 protein: CASSKTGVNTEAFF
V gene: TRBV28; clone size: .; D gene: .; J gene: TRBJ1-2; CDR3 DNA: TGTGCCAGCAGTCCCCGACAGGTGGTAAATGGCTACACCTTC; CDR3 protein: CASSPRQVVNGYTF
V gene: TRBV12-3/TRBV12-4; clone size: .; D gene: .; J gene: TRBJ2-7; CDR3 DNA: TGTGCCAGCAGTCTGCGGACCACTCAGTACTTC; CDR3 protein: CASSLRTTQYF
V gene: TRBV15; clone size: .; D gene: TRBD2; J gene: TRBJ2-1; CDR3 DNA: TGTGCCACCAGCAGAGAACCCCTGGCTAGCGGGATGTCCAATGAGCAGTTCTTC; CDR3 protein: CATSREPLASGMSNEQFF
V gene: TRBV11-3; clone size: .; D gene: TRBD1; J gene: TRBJ2-6; CDR3 DNA: TGTGCCAGCAGCAAGGGGACAGCTGGGGCCAACGTCCTGACTTTC; CDR3 protein: CASSKGTAGANVLTF
V gene: TRBV29-1; clone size: few; D gene: .; J gene: TRBJ2-7; CDR3 DNA: TGCAGCGTTGAAACTATGACGGGGGGCTGGCAGTACTTC; CDR3 protein: CSVETMTGGWQYF